The clone carrying this TCR beta chain was seen repeatedly, ten times or more. Its antigen remains unknown. The germline CDR1 and CDR2 sequences are LGHDT and YNNKEL (reference sequence). With 4 bases clipped from V and 4 bases from J, the junction kept 7 bases outside the gene matches. The CDR3 extends over 15 amino acids. This sample stems from a study of human T cells and chemical hapten exposure. Turning to the study itself: Per-sample TCR yield variation was attributed mainly to small pooled library volume differences. Study-wide results and limits: Positive correlation was observed between PT1 expanded TCR counts and patch test score.

Regarding time point: patch test 2, 6 weeks after DPC sensitization. Treatment: therapeutic diphenylcyclopropenone sensitization with weekly scalp DPC. From the RACE reads, TCRdb called clonotypes with MiXCR, one entry per CDR3 protein. This table has some 42,000 distinct CDR3 sequences, around 9% appearing once. The rearrangement uses TRBV3-1 and TRBJ1-5, with 7 bases matching TRBD1. This TCR was recovered from a middle-aged woman with alopecia areata. Some clones in this sample may be carry-over from other donors' samples. The sample consisted of whole blood, taken in connection with sensitization to the hapten diphenylcyclopropenone (DPC). The CDR3 nucleotides read TGTGCCAGCAGCCCAGGGGGACAGTTAAATCAGCCCCAGCATTTT. Translating it yields CASSPGGQLNQPQHF.